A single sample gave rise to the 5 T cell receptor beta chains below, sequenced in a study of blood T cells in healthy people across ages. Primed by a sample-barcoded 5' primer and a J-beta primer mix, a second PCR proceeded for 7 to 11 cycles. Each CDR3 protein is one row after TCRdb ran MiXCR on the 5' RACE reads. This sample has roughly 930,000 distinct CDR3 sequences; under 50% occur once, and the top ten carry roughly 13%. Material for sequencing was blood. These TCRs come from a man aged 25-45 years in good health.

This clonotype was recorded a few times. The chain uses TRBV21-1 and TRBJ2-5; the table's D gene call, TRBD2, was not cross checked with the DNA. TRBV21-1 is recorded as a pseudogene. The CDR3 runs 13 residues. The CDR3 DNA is TGTGCCAGCAGCAAGAACCCGCGGGAGACCCAGTACTTC. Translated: CASSKNPRETQYF.

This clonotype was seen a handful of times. Here the CDR3 DNA reads TGTGCCAGCAGTAAAAACCGGGACAAGTCCTACGAGCAGTACTTC. Protein sequence: CASSKNRDKSYEQYF. The rearrangement joins TRBV28 to TRBJ2-7, with D tentatively TRBD1 (6 bases). V dropped 5 bases and J dropped 1 base, with 15 bases sitting between them. This CDR3 has 15 residues. Germline loops: CDR1 MDHEN, CDR2 SYDVKM.

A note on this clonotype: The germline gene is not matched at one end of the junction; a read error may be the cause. The CDR3 region is CASSLEFAEGYEQYF. The CDR3 nucleotides are TGTGCTAGCAGCTTAGAATTTGCAGAAGGCTACGAGCAGTACTTC. This chain links TRBV7-7 with TRBJ2-5; D not resolved. Matching the DNA end better, TRBJ2-7 makes the J call doubtful. There are 15 residues in the CDR3. Looked up from germline, CDR1 is SSHAT and CDR2 is FNYEAQ (reference sequence).

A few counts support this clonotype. CDR3 sequence: CASPTGSPGANVLTF. Written as DNA, the CDR3 is TGTGCCAGCCCAACAGGGTCTCCTGGGGCCAACGTCCTGACTTTC. The rearrangement joins TRBV2 to TRBJ2-6; TRBD1 is a possible D gene (6 bases). V shed 8 bases and J shed 2 bases, with 13 bases lying between them. The length of the CDR3 is 15 residues. Germline V gives CDR1 SNHLY, CDR2 FYNNEI. Full variable domain (outside the CDR3, taken from reference TRBV2 and TRBJ2-6): EPEVTQTPSHQVTQMGQEVILRCVPISNHLYFYWYRQILGQKVEFLVSFYNNEISEKSEIFDDQFSVERPDGSNFTLKIRSTKLEDSAMYFCASPTGSPGANVLTFGAGSRLTVL.

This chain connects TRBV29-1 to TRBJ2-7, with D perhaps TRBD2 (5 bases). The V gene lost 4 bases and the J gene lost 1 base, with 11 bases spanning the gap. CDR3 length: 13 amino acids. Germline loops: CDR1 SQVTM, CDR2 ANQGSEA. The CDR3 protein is CSVVRVGSYEQYF. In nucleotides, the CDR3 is TGCAGCGTTGTGCGGGTAGGATCCTACGAGCAGTACTTC.